This TCR beta chain was retrieved from a study of cytotoxic CD8 clonotypes in ibrutinib-treated CLL. Study-wide background: Responses: approximately 24 partial, 2 complete; after median about 70 months, around 14 stayed remitted, about twelve progressed.

Overall study results and limits: Stable or contracted on treatment, public clonotypes were also uncommon. An increase in clonality occurred at ibrutinib response, followed by a return toward baseline at progression.

Turning to this clone: Its antigen is not known.

TCRdb's copy holds only in-frame clones and misses some; the assay was immunoSEQ multiplex PCR. The sample consists of 60,000 to 65,000 clones, roughly 57% of them appearing once. CDR3 length: 11 residues. With V trimmed by 6 bases and J by 7 bases, 3 bases remained unmatched. Germline V gives CDR1 SNHLY, CDR2 FYNNEI. The TCR comes from a human donor with chronic lymphocytic leukemia. The sample consisted of PBMCs, taken after 12 months of ibrutinib treatment. The chain couples TRBV2 to TRBJ2-7, with 7 bases identical to TRBD1. CDR3 DNA: TGTGCCAGCAGCCAACAGGGGGAGCAGTACTTC. It encodes CASSQQGEQYF.